The 5 T cell receptor beta chains in this list originate from one sample, sequenced in a study of blood T cell repertoires in COVID-19. Measured with immunoSEQ multiplex PCR; TCRdb has only the in-frame clones, and not every one. The data show 200,000 to 250,000 clones, roughly four fifths seen once. Material: PBMCs or T cells enriched from blood (not recorded which). These receptor sequences come from a woman in her 40s with acute COVID-19.

V gene TRBV6-5 combines with J gene TRBJ1-5, with a possible D match to TRBD1 (5 bases). Deletions cut 6 bases from V and 4 bases from J, with 10 bases between. CDR1 is MNHEY, CDR2 SVGAGI, per germline. This CDR3 region has 13 residues. CDR3 sequence: CASSLQGNQPQHF. CDR3 coding DNA: TGTGCCAGCAGCCTGCAGGGAAATCAGCCCCAGCATTTT.

The sample holds a few counts of this clone. This chain joins TRBV7-8 and TRBJ1-6; no clear D. The CDR3 contains 15 residues. V lost 10 bases and J 10 bases, leaving 23 bases between the germline ends. CDR1 and CDR2 (germline): SGHVS, FQNEAQ. CDR3 protein: CATSGDGGPGSPLHF. The CDR3 DNA follows: TGTGCCACCTCAGGAGACGGCGGACCGGGGTCACCCCTCCACTTT.

The V call is TRBV5-1, the J call TRBJ2-5; D gene ambiguous. V dropped 0 bases and J dropped 3 bases, with 9 bases sitting between them. Germline CDR1 and CDR2: SGHRS and YFSETQ. The CDR3 spans 14 residues. CDR3 DNA: TGCGCCAGCAGCTTGGTGCTCAGTAAAGAGACCCAGTACTTC. Translated: CASSLVLSKETQYF.

The chain combines TRBV7-8 with TRBJ2-2; a weak D match, TRBD1 (6 bases). There are 15 residues in the CDR3. V dropped 3 bases and J dropped 6 bases, with 14 bases sitting between them. From germline, CDR1 is SGHVS and CDR2 FQNEAQ. CDR3 DNA: TGTGCCAGCAGCTTTAGAGGGGGAGCAGCCGGGGAGCTGTTTTTT. This encodes CASSFRGGAAGELFF.

The chain joins TRBV2 to TRBJ2-5, with 13 bases fitting TRBD2. Trimming took 5 bases from V and 4 from J; bases not matched to a gene: 4. In germline, CDR1 is SNHLY, CDR2 FYNNEI. The length of the CDR3 is 15 residues. The CDR3 DNA reads as TGTGCCAGCAGTCCACTAGCGGGAGGGCGAGAGACCCAGTACTTC. Translation gives CASSPLAGGRETQYF.